Listed here are 9 T cell receptor beta chains from one sample, sequenced in a study of blood T cell repertoires in COVID-19. The table came from immunoSEQ multiplex PCR; TCRdb's copy has only in-frame clones and leaves some out. The data hold over 200,000 clones, with around 88% observed a single time. The sequenced sample was peripheral blood. Receptors were obtained from a woman aged 45-59 years with acute or convalescent COVID-19.

This clone was found once. The chain couples TRBV5-4 to TRBJ2-1, with 7 bases aligning to TRBD2. The V gene end was trimmed by 5 bases and the J gene end by 6 bases; junction bases not matched to a gene: 8. CDR1 and CDR2 (germline): SGHNT, YYREEE (reference sequence). This CDR3 spans 14 amino acids. The CDR3 reads CASRAGPRSNEQFF. In DNA, the CDR3 is TGTGCCAGCAGAGCGGGACCCCGGAGCAATGAGCAGTTCTTC.

This sequence joins TRBV5-1 and TRBJ2-5, with a tentative D call TRBD1 (5 bases). V was pared by 4 bases and J by 5 bases, with 21 bases between. Per germline, CDR1 SGHRS and CDR2 YFSETQ. CDR3 length: 16 amino acids. The CDR3 is CASSGLGWQGSETQYF. CDR3 bases: TGCGCCAGCAGCGGGCTGGGGTGGCAGGGAAGCGAGACCCAGTACTTC.

The CDR3 coding sequence is TGTGCCAGCAGTTTATTGGACAGGGTGAACGAGCAGTACTTC. Translating gives CASSLLDRVNEQYF. The chain has TRBV28 and TRBJ2-7, with 8 bases identical to TRBD1. With V trimmed by 1 base and J by 5 bases, 4 bases remained unmatched. The CDR3 extends over 14 amino acids. From germline, CDR1 is MDHEN and CDR2 SYDVKM.

V gene TRBV18 combines with J gene TRBJ2-7; D is perhaps TRBD1 (5 bases). Germline CDR1 reads KGHSH; CDR2 reads LQKENI. V lost 5 bases to trimming and J lost 2 bases, with 19 bases between them. This CDR3 contains 16 residues. The CDR3 sequence: CASSSQGIGGPYEQYF. The DNA for the CDR3 is TGTGCCAGCTCATCTCAGGGAATTGGCGGCCCCTACGAGCAGTACTTC.

This sequence joins TRBV2 and TRBJ1-2, with D possibly being TRBD1 (5 bases). The germline CDR1 and CDR2 sequences are SNHLY and FYNNEI. This CDR3 region has 16 residues. V was clipped by 7 bases and J by 0 bases, with 18 bases between them. DNA of the CDR3: TGTGCCAGCACCGGGGGGGAACTGACTTCTAACTATGGCTACACCTTC. This sequence encodes CASTGGELTSNYGYTF.

The chain joins TRBV5-1 to TRBJ2-5; possible D gene TRBD1, 7 bases. V was shortened by 4 bases and J by 3 bases, with 10 bases between the two germline ends. The CDR3 is 13 residues long. CDR1 SGHRS and CDR2 YFSETQ come from the germline V gene. The CDR3: CASSRGTEETQYF. Written as DNA, the CDR3 is TGCGCCAGCAGCCGGGGGACAGAAGAGACCCAGTACTTC.

This clone appeared a single time. CDR3 amino acids: CAISESRAGLAFF. The CDR3 DNA reads as TGTGCCATCAGTGAGTCACGGGCGGGTTTAGCTTTCTTT. The chain links TRBV10-3 to TRBJ1-1; D gene uncertain. This CDR3 is built from 13 residues. CDR1 and CDR2 from the germline V gene are ENHRY and SYGVKD. Between the trimmed V and J ends, which lost 0 bases and 10 bases, there was a span of 12 bases.

This clone occurred a few times. The rearrangement links TRBV11-2 to TRBJ2-7; 7 positions agree with TRBD1. Losses at the gene ends were 5 bases for V and 5 bases for J; bases not matched to a gene: 9. This CDR3 comprises 14 residues. Per the germline V gene, CDR1 is SGHAT and CDR2 is FQNNGV. CDR3 loop: CASSPIKGAHEQYF. The CDR3 coding sequence is TGTGCCAGCAGCCCGATTAAGGGGGCCCACGAGCAGTACTTC.

The sample holds one count of this clone. The chain is built from TRBV6-1 and TRBJ1-4; TRBD1 matches 7 bases. This CDR3 is 16 amino acids long. The germline V gene has CDR1 MNHNS and CDR2 SASEGT. The trim removed 2 bases at V and 3 bases at J, leaving 6 bases unmatched. CDR3 DNA: TGTGCCAGCAGTGAAATGGTAGGACAGGCTAATGAAAAACTGTTTTTT. It translates to CASSEMVGQANEKLFF.